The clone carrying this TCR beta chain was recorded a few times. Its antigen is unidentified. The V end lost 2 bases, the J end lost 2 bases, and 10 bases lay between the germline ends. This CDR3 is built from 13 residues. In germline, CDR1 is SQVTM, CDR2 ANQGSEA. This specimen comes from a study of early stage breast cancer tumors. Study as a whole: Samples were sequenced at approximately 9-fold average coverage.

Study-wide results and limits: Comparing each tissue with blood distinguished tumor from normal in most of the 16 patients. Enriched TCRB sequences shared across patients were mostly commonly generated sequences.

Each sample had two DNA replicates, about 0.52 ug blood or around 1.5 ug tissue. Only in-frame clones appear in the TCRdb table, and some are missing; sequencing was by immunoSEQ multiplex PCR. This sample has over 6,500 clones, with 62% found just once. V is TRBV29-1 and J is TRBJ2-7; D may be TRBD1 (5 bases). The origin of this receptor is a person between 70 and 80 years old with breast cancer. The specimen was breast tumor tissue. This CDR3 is CSVELAGTYEQYF. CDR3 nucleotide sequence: TGCAGCGTTGAATTGGCAGGGACCTACGAGCAGTACTTC.